The following is a T cell receptor (beta chain) sequence with its context. The data originate from a study of OX40 agonist ivuxolimab in advanced cancers. Study summary: Three patients got partial responses; one had hepatocellular carcinoma and two had cutaneous melanoma.

Some clones are missing from TCRdb's copy, which holds only in-frame ones; the method was immunoSEQ multiplex PCR. The sample includes under 65,000 clones, under 95% of them seen just once. V lost 0 bases, J lost 3 bases, and 11 bases lay in between. The length of the CDR3 is 15 residues. Per germline, CDR1 MNHEY and CDR2 SVGAGI. The clonotype originates from an adult with an advanced solid tumor such as melanoma, head and neck, liver or kidney cancer. Sequencing used CD4+ or CD8+ T cells sorted from blood, obtained in a trial of the OX40 agonist ivuxolimab. V is TRBV6-5 and J is TRBJ1-2; D is undetermined. The CDR3 DNA reads as TGTGCCAGCAGTTACTCCGGACTCACGGACTATGGCTACACCTTC. Protein: CASSYSGLTDYGYTF.